This T cell receptor (beta chain) appears in the sequencing data of a study of graft-versus-host responses after intestinal transplantation. Study overall: Tacrolimus plus steroids were given to all recipients for about three years, preceded by anti-thymocyte globulin induction. Study-wide findings and caveats: Recipient marrow showed GvH clones, some seen first in ileum or blood. Some patients had graft-donor T cell macrochimerism. In their allografts, the ratios of graft-versus-host to host-versus-graft T cell clones were high.

Germline CDR1 DFQATT, CDR2 SNEGSKA (reference sequence). The CDR3 covers 11 residues. V lost 5 bases, J lost 0 bases, and 4 bases lay in between. This clone was seen only once. Its antigen is currently unknown. Sequencing used immunoSEQ multiplex PCR; TCRdb keeps in-frame clones, though not all of them. The sample carries 50,000 to 75,000 clones, 94% recorded once. The sequence was obtained from a human donor who was the organ donor for an intestinal transplant. The sample was unstimulated CD4+ T cells sorted from spleen or lymph node cells, taken before transplant. V and J are TRBV20-1 and TRBJ1-1; D remains ambiguous. The CDR3 nucleotides are TGCAGTGCTTACATGAACACTGAAGCTTTCTTT. Its translation is CSAYMNTEAFF.